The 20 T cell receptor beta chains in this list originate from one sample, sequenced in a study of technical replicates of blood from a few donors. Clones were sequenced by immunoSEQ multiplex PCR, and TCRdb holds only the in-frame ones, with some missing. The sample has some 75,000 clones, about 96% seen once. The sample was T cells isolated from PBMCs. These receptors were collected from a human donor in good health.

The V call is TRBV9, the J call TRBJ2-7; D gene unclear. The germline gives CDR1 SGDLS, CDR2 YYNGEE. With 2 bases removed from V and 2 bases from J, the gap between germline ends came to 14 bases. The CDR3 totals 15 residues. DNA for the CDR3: TGTGCCAGCAGCGTCTCAGGCCGTACCCCCTACGAGCAGTACTTC. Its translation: CASSVSGRTPYEQYF.

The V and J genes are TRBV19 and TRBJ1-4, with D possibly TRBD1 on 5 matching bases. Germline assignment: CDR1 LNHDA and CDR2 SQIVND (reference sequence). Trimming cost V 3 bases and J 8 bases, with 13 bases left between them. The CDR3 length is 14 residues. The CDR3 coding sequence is TGTGCCAGTAGTATGACCCAGGGTACGGAAAAACTGTTTTTT. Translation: CASSMTQGTEKLFF.

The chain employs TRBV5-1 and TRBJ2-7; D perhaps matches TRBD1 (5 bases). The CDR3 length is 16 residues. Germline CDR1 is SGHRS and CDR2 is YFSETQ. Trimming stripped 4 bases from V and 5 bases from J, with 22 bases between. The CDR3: CASSPDPGHTPHEQYF. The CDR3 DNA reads TGCGCCAGCAGCCCCGATCCCGGACATACCCCCCACGAGCAGTACTTC. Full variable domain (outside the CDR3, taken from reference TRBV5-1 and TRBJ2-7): KAGVTQTPRYLIKTRGQQVTLSCSPISGHRSVSWYQQTPGQGLQFLFEYFSETQRNKGNFPGRFSGRQFSNSRSEMNVSTLELGDSALYLCASSPDPGHTPHEQYFGPGTRLTVT.

As DNA, the CDR3 is TGCGCCAGCAGCCGGGACATGGAAGGGGCCAACGTCCTGACTTTC. This translates into CASSRDMEGANVLTF. J is TRBJ2-6 and V is TRBV5-1; TRBD1 is a possible D gene (6 bases). Germline CDR1 reads SGHRS; CDR2 reads YFSETQ. The V and J ends lost 4 bases and 4 bases respectively, with 12 bases between them. This CDR3 region has 15 residues.

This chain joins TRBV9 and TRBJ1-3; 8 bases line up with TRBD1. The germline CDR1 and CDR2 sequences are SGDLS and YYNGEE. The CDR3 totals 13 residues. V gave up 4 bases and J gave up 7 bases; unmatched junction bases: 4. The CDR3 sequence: CASSRGQGNTIYF. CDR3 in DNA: TGTGCCAGCAGCCGTGGACAGGGCAACACCATATATTTT.

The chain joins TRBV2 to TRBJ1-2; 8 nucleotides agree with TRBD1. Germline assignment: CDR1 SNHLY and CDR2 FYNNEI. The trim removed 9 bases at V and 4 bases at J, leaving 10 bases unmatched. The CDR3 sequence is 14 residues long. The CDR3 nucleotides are TGTGCCAGGGATTCAGGACAGGGTATCTATGGCTACACCTTC. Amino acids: CARDSGQGIYGYTF.

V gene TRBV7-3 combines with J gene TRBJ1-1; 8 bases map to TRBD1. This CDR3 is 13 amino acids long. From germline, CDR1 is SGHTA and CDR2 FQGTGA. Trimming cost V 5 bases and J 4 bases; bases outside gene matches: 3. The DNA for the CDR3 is TGTGCCAGCAGCCTCCAGGGGGCCACTGAAGCTTTCTTT. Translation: CASSLQGATEAFF.

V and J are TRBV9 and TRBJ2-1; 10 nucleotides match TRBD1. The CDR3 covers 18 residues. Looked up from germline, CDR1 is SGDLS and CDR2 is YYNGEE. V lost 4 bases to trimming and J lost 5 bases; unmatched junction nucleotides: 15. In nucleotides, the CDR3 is TGTGCCAGCAGCCCTTGGGACAGGGGAGGGCCAAGGGACAATGAGCAGTTCTTC. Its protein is CASSPWDRGGPRDNEQFF. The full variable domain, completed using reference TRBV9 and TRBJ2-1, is DSGVTQTPKHLITATGQRVTLRCSPRSGDLSVYWYQQSLDQGLQFLIQYYNGEERAKGNILERFSAQQFPDLHSELNLSSLELGDSALYFCASSPWDRGGPRDNEQFFGPGTRLTVL.

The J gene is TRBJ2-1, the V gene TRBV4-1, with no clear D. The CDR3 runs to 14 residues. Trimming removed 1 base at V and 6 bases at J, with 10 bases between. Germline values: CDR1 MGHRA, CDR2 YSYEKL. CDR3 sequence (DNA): TGCGCCAGCAGCCAAGTCGGGTCCCCCAATGAGCAGTTCTTC. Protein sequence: CASSQVGSPNEQFF.

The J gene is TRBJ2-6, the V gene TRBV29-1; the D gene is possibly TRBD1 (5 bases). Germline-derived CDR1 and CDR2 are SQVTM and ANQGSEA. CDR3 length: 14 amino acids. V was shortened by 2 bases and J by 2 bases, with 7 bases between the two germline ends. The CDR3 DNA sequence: TGCAGCGTTGAACAAGGGGCTGGGGCCAACGTCCTGACTTTC. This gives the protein CSVEQGAGANVLTF.

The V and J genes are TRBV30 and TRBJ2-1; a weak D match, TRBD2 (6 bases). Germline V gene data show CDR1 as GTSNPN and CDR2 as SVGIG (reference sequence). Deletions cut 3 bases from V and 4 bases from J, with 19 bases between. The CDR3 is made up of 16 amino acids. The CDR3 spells CAWRRSHSEGYNEQFF. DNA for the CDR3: TGTGCCTGGAGACGGTCACACTCGGAGGGGTACAATGAGCAGTTCTTC.

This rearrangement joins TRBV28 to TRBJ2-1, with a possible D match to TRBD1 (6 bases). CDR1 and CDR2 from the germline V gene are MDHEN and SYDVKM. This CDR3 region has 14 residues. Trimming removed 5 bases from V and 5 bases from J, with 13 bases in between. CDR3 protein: CASSIENRDNEQFF. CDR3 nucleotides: TGTGCCAGCAGTATCGAGAACAGGGACAATGAGCAGTTCTTC. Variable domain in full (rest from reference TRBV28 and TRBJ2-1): DVKVTQSSRYLVKRTGEKVFLECVQDMDHENMFWYRQDPGLGLRLIYFSYDVKMKEKGDIPEGYSVSREKKERFSLILESASTNQTSMYLCASSIENRDNEQFFGPGTRLTVL.

CDR3 protein: CASSLAVASSYEQYF. The CDR3, as DNA: TGTGCCAGCAGCCTAGCGGTAGCGAGCTCCTACGAGCAGTACTTC. The rearrangement uses TRBV6-6 and TRBJ2-7, with 7 bases aligning to TRBD2. The CDR3 runs to 15 residues. Per germline, CDR1 MNHNY and CDR2 SVGAGI (reference sequence). Unmatched junction bases numbered 8, after V lost 6 bases and J lost 0 bases.

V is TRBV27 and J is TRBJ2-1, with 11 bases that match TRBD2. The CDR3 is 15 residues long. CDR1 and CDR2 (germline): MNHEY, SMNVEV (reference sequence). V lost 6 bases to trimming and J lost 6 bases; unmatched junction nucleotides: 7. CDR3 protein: CASRLTSGTLNEQFF. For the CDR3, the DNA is TGTGCCAGCAGGTTGACTAGCGGGACTCTCAATGAGCAGTTCTTC.

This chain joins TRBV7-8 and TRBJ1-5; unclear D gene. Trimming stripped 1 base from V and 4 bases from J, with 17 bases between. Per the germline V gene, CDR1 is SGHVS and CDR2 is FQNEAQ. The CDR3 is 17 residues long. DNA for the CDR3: TGTGCCAGCAGCTTAGGGCCCAATGGCCCTTTAAATCAGCCCCAGCATTTT. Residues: CASSLGPNGPLNQPQHF.

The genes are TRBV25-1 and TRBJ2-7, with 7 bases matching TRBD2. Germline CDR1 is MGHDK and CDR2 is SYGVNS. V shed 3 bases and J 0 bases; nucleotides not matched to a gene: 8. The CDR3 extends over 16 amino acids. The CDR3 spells CASSDPLAGPSYEQYF. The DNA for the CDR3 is TGTGCCAGCAGTGATCCCTTAGCGGGTCCCTCCTACGAGCAGTACTTC.

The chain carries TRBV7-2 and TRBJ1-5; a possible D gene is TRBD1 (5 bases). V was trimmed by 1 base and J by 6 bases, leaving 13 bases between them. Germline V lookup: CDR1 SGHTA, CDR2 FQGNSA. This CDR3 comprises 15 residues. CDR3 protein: CASSLVSGGTQPQHF. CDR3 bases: TGTGCCAGCAGCTTAGTATCGGGGGGAACTCAGCCCCAGCATTTT.

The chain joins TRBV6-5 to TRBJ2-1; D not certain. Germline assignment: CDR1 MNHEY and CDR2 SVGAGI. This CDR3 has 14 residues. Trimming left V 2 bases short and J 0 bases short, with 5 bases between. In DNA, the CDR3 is TGTGCCAGCAGTTACCCGGGCTCCTACAATGAGCAGTTCTTC. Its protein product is CASSYPGSYNEQFF.

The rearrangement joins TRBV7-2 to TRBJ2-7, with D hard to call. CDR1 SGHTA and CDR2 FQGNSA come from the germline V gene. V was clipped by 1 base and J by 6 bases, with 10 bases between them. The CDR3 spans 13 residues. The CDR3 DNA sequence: TGTGCCAGCAGCTTAGTCATCGGGTCCGAGCAGTACTTC. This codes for CASSLVIGSEQYF.

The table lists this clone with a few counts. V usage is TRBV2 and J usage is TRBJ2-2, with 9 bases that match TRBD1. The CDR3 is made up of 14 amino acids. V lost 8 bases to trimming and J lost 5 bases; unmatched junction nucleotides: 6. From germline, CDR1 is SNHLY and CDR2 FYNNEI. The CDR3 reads CASQGTGKTGELFF. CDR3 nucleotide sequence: TGTGCCAGCCAAGGGACAGGGAAAACCGGGGAGCTGTTTTTT.